The rows below give T cell receptor beta chains drawn from one sample of a study of blood T cells in healthy people across ages. TCRdb reprocessed the 5' RACE reads via MiXCR and lists one record per CDR3 protein. Of 1.5 million or so distinct CDR3 sequences detected, 40% to 50% appear once; the ten largest clones hold 7% to 9.5%. The source material was blood. These receptors all stem from a woman younger than 35 in good health. Both conserved end residues are part of each CDR3. A D gene is named only where the DNA matches it firmly. Only part of the rows carry a size: once, few, many, or a class if the clone is expanded.

v_call	d_call	j_call	clone_size	cdr3_aa	cdr3_nt
TRBV21-1	NA	TRBJ2-1	NA	CASSKASGGADEQFF	TGTGCCAGCAGCAAAGCGAGCGGGGGGGCCGATGAGCAGTTCTTC
TRBV30	NA	TRBJ2-7	NA	CAWSDVGEQYF	TGTGCCTGGAGTGACGTGGGGGAGCAGTACTTC
TRBV11-2	TRBD2	TRBJ2-3	NA	CASSKLAGGPDTQYF	TGTGCCAGCAGCAAACTAGCGGGGGGGCCAGATACGCAGTATTTT
TRBV20-1	TRBD2	TRBJ2-7	few	CSAAGLAGAYYEQYF	TGCAGTGCCGCGGGACTAGCGGGAGCGTACTACGAGCAGTACTTC
TRBV5-1	NA	TRBJ2-6	few	CASSLVQGTPSGANVLTF	TGCGCCAGCAGCTTGGTTCAGGGTACTCCTTCTGGGGCCAACGTCCTGACTTTC
TRBV11-2	NA	TRBJ2-2	NA	CASSLEARTGELFF	TGTGCCAGCAGCTTAGAGGCCCGGACCGGGGAGCTGTTTTTT
TRBV2	NA	TRBJ2-1	NA	CASSEIGTSSYNEQFF	TGTGCCAGCAGTGAAATAGGGACTTCCTCCTACAATGAGCAGTTCTTC
TRBV27	NA	TRBJ2-6	many	CASSGSSGANVLTF	TGTGCCAGCAGTGGGTCCTCTGGGGCCAACGTCCTGACTTTC
TRBV2	NA	TRBJ2-7	few	CASVTESSYEQYF	TGTGCCAGCGTAACCGAGAGCTCCTACGAGCAGTACTTC
TRBV9	NA	TRBJ2-1	NA	CASSVVSTESSYNEQFF	TGTGCCAGCAGCGTAGTGTCCACAGAAAGCTCCTACAATGAGCAGTTCTTC
TRBV29-1	TRBD2	TRBJ2-3	NA	CSVEASGAADTQYF	TGCAGCGTTGAAGCTAGCGGGGCCGCAGATACGCAGTATTTT
TRBV5-1	NA	TRBJ2-1	few	CASSLVTDSYNEQFF	TGCGCCAGCAGCTTGGTCACGGACTCCTACAATGAGCAGTTCTTC